A single sample is the source of the 2 T cell receptor beta chains below, sequenced in a study of blood T cell repertoires in COVID-19. Generated by immunoSEQ multiplex PCR, the TCRdb table keeps only in-frame clones and is missing some. The data hold 70,000 or so clones, with roughly 83% observed a single time. The sequenced sample consisted of peripheral blood. The receptor source for this set is a man older than 75 with active or convalescent COVID-19.

The rearrangement joins TRBV25-1 to TRBJ2-7; 9 bases match TRBD1. Germline-derived CDR1 and CDR2 are MGHDK and SYGVNS. After removal of 6 bases from V and 3 bases from J, the junction contained 6 bases not matched to a gene. CDR3 length: 14 amino acids. The DNA of the CDR3 is TGTGCCAGCAGAGCTCCGGGACAGGGCTACGAGCAGTACTTC. Translating gives CASRAPGQGYEQYF.

The CDR3 DNA follows: TGTGCCAGCAGCCACGGCAATCAGCCCCAGCATTTT. Encoded protein: CASSHGNQPQHF. This chain uses TRBV3-1 (or the pseudogene TRBV3-2) with TRBJ1-5; unclear D gene. There are 12 residues in the CDR3. Trimming pared 3 bases from V and 2 bases from J, leaving 2 bases between. From germline, CDR1 is LGHDT and CDR2 YNNKEL (reference sequence).